The clone carrying this T cell receptor (beta chain) was picked up one time. The PCR ran on 60 Vbeta and 13 Jbeta primers. The table came from immunoSEQ multiplex PCR; TCRdb's copy has only in-frame clones and leaves some out. The sample contains about 180,000 clones, about 80% of which appear only once. V was cut by 7 bases and J by 0 bases, with 5 bases left in between. The germline V gene has CDR1 SGDLS and CDR2 YYNGEE. The CDR3 spans 12 residues. This record belongs to a study of cytomegalovirus exposure and HLA in healthy donors. This chain uses TRBV9 with TRBJ1-3; D is ambiguous. This clonotype was sampled from a man younger than 35 in good health and CMV-seronegative. Sequenced material: PBMCs. The CDR3 nucleotides are TGTGCCAGCCGGGACTCTGGAAACACCATATATTTT. This gives the protein CASRDSGNTIYF.